This TCR beta chain was observed in a study of T-cell memory formation after mild COVID-19. Study at large: TCR clusters showed largely donor specificity. General observations from the study: The study detected some responding clones in pre-infection memory, suggesting cross-reactive memory joined. Among clones contracting day 15 to 85, CD4/CD8 was balanced, whereas later expanders leaned CD4+.

This clonotype is a singleton in its sample. The antigen is unknown. TCRdb re-called the 5' RACE reads through MiXCR, storing one row per CDR3 protein. Among about 170,000 distinct CDR3 sequences, 13% were seen once, and the ten largest hold 2.5% to 3.5%. The CDR3 loop spans 13 amino acids. The germline V and J ends were trimmed by 0 bases and 5 bases, with 6 bases remaining between them. CDR1 is SGHKS, CDR2 YYEKEE, per germline (reference sequence). The sequencing sample was made of PBMCs or a T cell subset sorted from them (not recorded which). The chain recombines TRBV5-5 with TRBJ1-5; D unresolved. This receptor was taken from a man younger than 35 who had mild COVID-19 (a few samples of this study predate the infection). Cell type and time point are not known. CDR3 nucleotide sequence: TGTGCCAGCAGCTTGGGACCCCATCAGCCCCAGCATTTT. Amino acids: CASSLGPHQPQHF.